This is a list of T cell receptor beta chains from one sample in a study of cytomegalovirus exposure and HLA in healthy donors. Using immunoSEQ multiplex PCR, the repertoire was profiled, and TCRdb retains in-frame clones only, with some absent. The listing records some 150,000 clones. The sequencing sample was made of PBMCs. Receptors were obtained from a woman between 18 and 29 years old in good health and CMV-seronegative. CDR3s include the opening cysteine and the closing phenylalanine or tryptophan. Each record gives: J gene, V gene, CDR3 length, D gene, CDR3 DNA, CDR3 protein. The D gene is left open where the match is weak.

>TRBJ1-1|TRBV7-8|15|TRBD1
TGTGCCAGCAGGGGTAGACAGGGCGGGTCCACTGAAGCTTTCTTT
CASRGRQGGSTEAFF
>TRBJ1-5|TRBV28|12|.
TGTGCCAGCAGTGTAAGCAATCAGCCCCAGCATTTT
CASSVSNQPQHF
>TRBJ2-1|TRBV7-2|14|.
TGTGCCAGCAGCTCGATAGGGCAGGGCGGTGAGCAGTTCTTC
CASSSIGQGGEQFF
>TRBJ2-5|TRBV27|12|TRBD2
TGTGCCAGCAGCCCGGGGGGAGAGACCCAGTACTTC
CASSPGGETQYF
>TRBJ2-1|TRBV7-9|15|.
TGTGCCAGCAGCTTTCGAGACAGACCTTACAATGAGCAGTTCTTC
CASSFRDRPYNEQFF
>TRBJ1-4|TRBV11-2|16|.
TGTGCCAGCAGCCATATAACACAGGGTTGGGATGAAAAACTGTTTTTT
CASSHITQGWDEKLFF
>TRBJ2-6|TRBV5-6|15|.
TGTGCCAGCATGATCCAGGGTGGTGGGGCCAACGTCCTGACTTTC
CASMIQGGGANVLTF
>TRBJ2-1|TRBV30|14|TRBD2
TGTGCCTGGACCCGGACTAGCGGAGACAATGAGCAGTTCTTC
CAWTRTSGDNEQFF
>TRBJ2-7|TRBV6-1|14|TRBD1
TGTGCCAGCAGCCGGACAGGGACAGACTACGAGCAGTACTTC
CASSRTGTDYEQYF
>TRBJ2-1|TRBV30|12|.
TGTGCCTGGCTTGACAACTACAATGAGCAGTTCTTC
CAWLDNYNEQFF
>TRBJ1-1|TRBV2|17|TRBD1
TGTGCCAGCAGTAAGTGGGACAGGGAAAGGTTGGACACTGAAGCTTTCTTT
CASSKWDRERLDTEAFF
>TRBJ1-2|TRBV7-2|15|TRBD1
TGTGCCAGCAGCTTAGCGACAGGGGGCGACTATGGCTACACCTTC
CASSLATGGDYGYTF
>TRBJ1-1|TRBV2|12|.
TGTGCCAGCAGTCAGGCTAACACTGAAGCTTTCTTT
CASSQANTEAFF
>TRBJ1-5|TRBV10-3|15|TRBD1
TGTGCCATCAGTGTAGGGACAGGTGTCGATCAGCCCCAGCATTTT
CAISVGTGVDQPQHF
>TRBJ1-5|TRBV6-5|15|.
TGTGCCAGCAGTTACTCTTCAGGGGAGGGTCAGCCCCAGCATTTT
CASSYSSGEGQPQHF
>TRBJ1-4|TRBV11-2|16|.
TGTGCCAGCAGCCCCTGGGGGGGCCAGGATAATGAAAAACTGTTTTTT
CASSPWGGQDNEKLFF
>TRBJ1-5|TRBV18|19|.
TGTGCCAGCTCACCCCTGGCTTCGCAGGGGTGGGGTAGCAATCAGCCCCAGCATTTT
CASSPLASQGWGSNQPQHF
>TRBJ2-1|TRBV7-2|13|.
TGTGCCAGCAGCTCCGACTGGTCCAATGAGCAGTTCTTC
CASSSDWSNEQFF
>TRBJ1-5|TRBV11-3|13|.
TGTGCCAGCAGCTTAGTTACAGGTCAGCCCCAGCATTTT
CASSLVTGQPQHF
>TRBJ2-7|TRBV10-3|16|TRBD2
TGTGCCATCAGTGACGGGACTAGCGGGAGGCCCTACGAGCAGTACTTC
CAISDGTSGRPYEQYF
>TRBJ2-1|TRBV2|15|TRBD1
TGTGCCAGCAGAGACAGGGATAGCTCCTACAATGAGCAGTTCTTC
CASRDRDSSYNEQFF
>TRBJ1-2|TRBV5-4|17|.
TGTGCCAGCAGCTCGCAGGCCGAAAGGGGGTCTGGCTATGGCTACACCTTC
CASSSQAERGSGYGYTF
>TRBJ2-1|TRBV7-6|14|TRBD1
TGTGCCAGCAGCTTTTACAGGGGGGACAATGAGCAGTTCTTC
CASSFYRGDNEQFF
>TRBJ1-5|TRBV7-8|16|.
TGTGCCAGCAGCTTAGGGTTGTGGCAGGGTGGTCAGCCCCAGCATTTT
CASSLGLWQGGQPQHF
>TRBJ2-3|TRBV15|16|TRBD2
TGTGCCACCAGCATTCGGAGCGGGAGTGGGAGGGATACGCAGTATTTT
CATSIRSGSGRDTQYF
>TRBJ2-1|TRBV5-1|14|.
TGCGCCAGCAGCTTGACTAGTGAGTTGGTTGAGCAGTTCTTC
CASSLTSELVEQFF
>TRBJ2-5|TRBV13|17|TRBD2
TGTGCCAGCAGTTCCAAATCGGGAGGGTCGGTTGAAGAGACCCAGTACTTC
CASSSKSGGSVEETQYF
>TRBJ2-3|TRBV9|12|.
TGTGCCAGCAGCGTAGCGGGGGATACGCAGTATTTT
CASSVAGDTQYF
>TRBJ1-5|TRBV19|12|.
TGTGCCAGTAGTATAGATCTAGAGCCCCAGCATTTT
CASSIDLEPQHF
>TRBJ2-5|TRBV19|12|.
TGTGCCAGTAGTTTAACAGGGGAGACCCAGTACTTC
CASSLTGETQYF
>TRBJ2-3|TRBV29-1|13|.
TGCAGCGGGGGTTCCCCGGAGGCAGATACGCAGTATTTT
CSGGSPEADTQYF
>TRBJ2-2|TRBV11-3|13|.
TGTGCCAGCAGCACTAGAGACACCGGGGAGCTGTTTTTT
CASSTRDTGELFF
>TRBJ2-2|TRBV7-6|18|TRBD1
TGTGCCAGCAGCTTTACAAGACCCGGGACAGGGCTGTCCGGGGAGCTGTTTTTT
CASSFTRPGTGLSGELFF
>TRBJ2-7|TRBV5-5|14|.
TGTGCCAGCAGCCCAGAGCGTACCTCCTACGAGCAGTACTTC
CASSPERTSYEQYF
>TRBJ2-1|TRBV7-6|17|TRBD2
TGTGCCAGCAGCTTAGGGGTAGCGGGGAACTTGTACAATGAGCAGTTCTTC
CASSLGVAGNLYNEQFF
>TRBJ1-1|TRBV2|13|.
TGTGCCAGCAGCGAAGGGGGGGTGACTGAAGCTTTCTTT
CASSEGGVTEAFF
>TRBJ1-5|TRBV19|15|.
TGTGCCAGTAGTATATCTGGCTTCCCAACTCAGCCCCAGCATTTT
CASSISGFPTQPQHF
>TRBJ2-6|TRBV10-3|17|.
TGTGCCATCAGTTCAGGGGAGGGCCTCTCTGGGGCCAACGTCCTGACTTTC
CAISSGEGLSGANVLTF
>TRBJ2-5|TRBV7-8|16|.
TGTGCCAGCAGCTTTACGAAAAGTGCGTACCAAGAGACCCAGTACTTC
CASSFTKSAYQETQYF
>TRBJ2-1|TRBV12-5|14|.
TGTGCTAGTGGTCCCGACCGGGGGACCGGTGAGCAGTTCTTC
CASGPDRGTGEQFF
>TRBJ2-3|TRBV19|15|TRBD2
TGTGCCAGTAGTATGGGAGGGAGAGGCACAGATACGCAGTATTTT
CASSMGGRGTDTQYF
>TRBJ1-1|TRBV29-1|11|.
TGCAGCGTCCTACGGGACACTGAAGCTTTCTTT
CSVLRDTEAFF
>TRBJ2-7|TRBV29-1|12|.
TGCAGCGTTGAACTAGCAGACTACGAGCAGTACTTC
CSVELADYEQYF
>TRBJ2-1|TRBV29-1|13|TRBD2
TGCAGCGCCGGGAGGGGGGGATTGGGTGAGCAGTTCTTC
CSAGRGGLGEQFF
>TRBJ2-2|TRBV7-7|16|.
TGTGCTAGCAGCTTAGTGTGGAGCACCAACACCGGGGAGCTGTTTTTT
CASSLVWSTNTGELFF
>TRBJ2-1|TRBV7-2|14|TRBD2
TGTGCCAGCAGCCCAGGGCTAGCGGGTTCCTGGGGGTTCTTC
CASSPGLAGSWGFF
>TRBJ2-3|TRBV6-5|16|TRBD1
TGTGCCAGCAGTTCCCGCCGGGACAGGGTATGGGATACGCAGTATTTT
CASSSRRDRVWDTQYF
>TRBJ1-1|TRBV5-3|16|.
TGTGCCAGAAGCCGGCGGGGAGGGTGGGGGAACACTGAAGCTTTCTTT
CARSRRGGWGNTEAFF
>TRBJ2-3|TRBV5-1|17|TRBD2
TGCGCCAGCAGCAAGACAGCGGGAGGGCCGTCTACAGATACGCAGTATTTT
CASSKTAGGPSTDTQYF
>TRBJ1-2|TRBV19|15|.
TGTGCCAGTAGTATAAGCCAACCTCTTAACTATGGCTACACCTTC
CASSISQPLNYGYTF
>TRBJ1-5|TRBV19|13|TRBD1
TGTGCCAGTAGTGGGACAGGCAATCAGCCCCAGCATTTT
CASSGTGNQPQHF
>TRBJ2-5|TRBV7-2|16|TRBD2
TGTGCCAGCAGCCTTGGGGCTAGCGGGCTCCAAGAGACCCAGTACTTC
CASSLGASGLQETQYF
>TRBJ1-1|TRBV29-1|13|.
TGCAGCGCCATTGGGGGGTCGTTTCCTGAAGCTTTCTTT
CSAIGGSFPEAFF
>TRBJ1-2|TRBV7-2|13|.
TGTGCCAGCAGCTCCGGGGGTAACTATGGCTACACCTTC
CASSSGGNYGYTF
>TRBJ2-2|TRBV4-3|15|.
TGCGCCAGCAGCAGACAGAAGCGAGGCACCGGGGAGCTGTTTTTT
CASSRQKRGTGELFF